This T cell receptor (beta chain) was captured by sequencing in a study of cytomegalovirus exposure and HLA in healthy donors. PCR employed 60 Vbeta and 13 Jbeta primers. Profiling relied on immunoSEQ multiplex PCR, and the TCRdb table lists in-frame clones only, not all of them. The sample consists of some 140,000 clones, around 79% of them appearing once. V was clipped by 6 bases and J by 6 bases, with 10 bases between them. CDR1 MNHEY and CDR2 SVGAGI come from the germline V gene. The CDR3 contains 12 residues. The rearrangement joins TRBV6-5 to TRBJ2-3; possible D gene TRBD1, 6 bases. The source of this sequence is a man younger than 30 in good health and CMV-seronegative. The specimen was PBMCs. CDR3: CASSLRGDTQYF. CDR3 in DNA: TGTGCCAGCAGCCTAAGGGGGGATACGCAGTATTTT.